Sequencing of this TCR beta chain was carried out in a study of T cells in women clearing cervical HPV infection. Comment on this clone: Its specificity is not known. The CDR3 is cut off 3 residues early in the read; its end comes from the germline J gene.

The CDR3 covers 14 residues. CDR1 GTSNPN and CDR2 SVGIG come from the germline V gene (reference sequence). Assay: immunoSEQ multiplex PCR; the TCRdb copy retains only in-frame clones and omits some. The sample features around 13,000 clones, with roughly 20% in its top ten. Study outcomes and limitations: It is unknown whether associations predate infection; no effector/memory or HPV-specific sorting.

This receptor was taken from a woman between 18 and 70 years old with a cervical HPV16 infection that either progressed to CIN3+ or cleared (not recorded which). This chain connects TRBV30 to TRBJ2-5, with D possibly TRBD1 on 5 matching bases. The source material was blood buffy coat. CDR3: CAWGPQWAGNTQYF. The covered CDR3 bases are TGTGCCTGGGGGCCTCAATGGGCAGGGAATACC.